The clone carrying this T cell receptor (beta chain) came up many times. This entry is derived from a study of T cells in Graves' hyperthyroidism and ophthalmopathy. Researchers amplified the TCR beta CDR3 regions from RNA transcripts. The TCR CDR3 first-round RT-PCR relied on the HTBI primer set. TCRdb re-derived calls from the multiplex PCR reads in MiXCR, one entry per CDR3 protein. The sample shows roughly 380,000 distinct CDR3 sequences, 12% to 15% of them seen only once. V was pared by 3 bases and J by 3 bases, with 14 bases between. CDR1 and CDR2 (germline): DFQATT, SNEGSKA (reference sequence). The CDR3 loop spans 14 amino acids. A lack of ophthalmopathy progression within 18 months defined stable Graves' hyperthyroidism.

This TCR came from a woman younger than 35 with Graves' hyperthyroidism. The chain is built from TRBV20-1 and TRBJ1-1; D is unresolved. Sequenced: blood. The CDR3 DNA is TGCAGTGCTAGTTTGGCGGGGTATGACACTGAAGCTTTCTTT. Protein sequence: CSASLAGYDTEAFF.